This T cell receptor beta chain was identified during a study of early T cells in non-severe SARS-CoV-2 infection. Study details: Sequencing was performed on bulk RNA from unsorted whole blood, leaving chains unpaired. Study-level results: VDJdb-based matching was biased toward anti-spike CD8 responses and missed private and CD4 specificities.

Ten or more counts support this clonotype. The antigen remains undetermined. Unique molecular identifiers (one per individual cDNA molecule) were attached. TCRdb redid the calling of the 5' RACE reads with MiXCR, one entry per CDR3 protein. In the table there are more than 35,000 distinct CDR3 sequences, approximately 5% of which are singletons. The CDR3 loop spans 16 amino acids. Germline CDR1 and CDR2: DFQATT and SNEGSKA (reference sequence). V lost 6 bases, J lost 3 bases, and 16 bases stayed unmatched. The V gene is TRBV20-1, the J gene TRBJ2-5, with 7 bases aligning to TRBD1. Sequencing was performed on whole blood. The source is an adult who was a healthcare worker with PCR-confirmed SARS-CoV-2 infection or an uninfected control (not recorded which). The CDR3 loop reads CSADGPTGDHEETQYF. The CDR3 region has the DNA TGCAGTGCCGATGGGCCAACAGGGGACCATGAAGAGACCCAGTACTTC.